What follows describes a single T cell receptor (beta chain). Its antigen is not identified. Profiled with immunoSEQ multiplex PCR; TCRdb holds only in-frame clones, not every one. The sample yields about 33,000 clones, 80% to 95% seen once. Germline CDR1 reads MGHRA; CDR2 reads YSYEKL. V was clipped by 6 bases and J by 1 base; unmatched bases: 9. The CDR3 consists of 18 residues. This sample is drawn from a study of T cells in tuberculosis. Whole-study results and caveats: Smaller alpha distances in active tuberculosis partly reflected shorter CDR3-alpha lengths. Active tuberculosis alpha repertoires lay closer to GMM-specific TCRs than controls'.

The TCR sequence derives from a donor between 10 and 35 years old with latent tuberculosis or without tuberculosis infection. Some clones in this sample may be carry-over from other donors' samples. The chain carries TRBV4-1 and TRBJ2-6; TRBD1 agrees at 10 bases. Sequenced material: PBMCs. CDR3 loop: CASSLRTGGRSGANVLTF. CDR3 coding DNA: TGCGCCAGCAGTCTCCGGACAGGGGGGAGGTCTGGGGCCAACGTCCTGACTTTC.